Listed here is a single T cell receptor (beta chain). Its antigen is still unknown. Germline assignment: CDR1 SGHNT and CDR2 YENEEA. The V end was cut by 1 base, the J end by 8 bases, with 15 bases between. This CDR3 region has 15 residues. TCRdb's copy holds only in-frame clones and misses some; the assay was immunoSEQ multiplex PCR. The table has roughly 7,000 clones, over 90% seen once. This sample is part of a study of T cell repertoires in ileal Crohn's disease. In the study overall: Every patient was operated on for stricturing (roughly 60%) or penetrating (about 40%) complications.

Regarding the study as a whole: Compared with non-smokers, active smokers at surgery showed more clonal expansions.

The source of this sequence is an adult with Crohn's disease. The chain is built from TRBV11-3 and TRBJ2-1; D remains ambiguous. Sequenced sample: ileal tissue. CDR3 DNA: TGTGCCAGCAGCTTAGGGGCGACCCGATTAGATGAGCAGTTCTTC. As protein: CASSLGATRLDEQFF. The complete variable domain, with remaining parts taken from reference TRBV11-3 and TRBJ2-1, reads EAGVVQSPRYKIIEKKQPVAFWCNPISGHNTLYWYLQNLGQGPELLIRYENEEAVDDSQLPKDRFSAERLKGVDSTLKIQPAELGDSAVYLCASSLGATRLDEQFFGPGTRLTVL.